A selection of T cell receptor beta chains follows, all from one sample in a study of T cells in localized non-small cell lung cancer. Produced via immunoSEQ multiplex PCR; TCRdb's table is partial and in-frame only. The sample carries 53,000 or so clones, over 80% recorded once. Source: peripheral blood mononuclear cells, taken before any cancer treatment. These receptors were obtained from a man aged 40 to 75 with stage III lung adenocarcinoma. Both conserved end residues are part of each CDR3. Each record gives: D gene, clone size, J gene, V gene, CDR3 protein, CDR3 DNA. D genes are given only for firm matches. Size values are once, few and many counts, or a class for expanded clones, and some rows have none.

NA NA TRBJ1-4 TRBV10-3 CAISESNRLGEKLFF TGTGCCATCAGTGAGTCAAACCGCCTCGGTGAAAAACTGTTTTTT
NA NA TRBJ1-1 TRBV5-1 CASSLEDSAEAFF TGCGCCAGCAGCTTGGAGGACAGTGCTGAAGCTTTCTTT
NA NA TRBJ2-7 TRBV13 CASSAGGSYEQYF TGTGCCAGCAGCGCCGGGGGCTCCTACGAGCAGTACTTC
NA NA TRBJ2-3 TRBV11-2 CASSLDGDLGGADTQYF TGTGCCAGCAGCTTAGATGGGGACCTAGGGGGGGCAGATACGCAGTATTTT
NA NA TRBJ1-2 TRBV15 CATSSIRENYGYTF TGTGCCACCAGCTCTATCAGGGAAAACTATGGCTACACCTTC
TRBD2 NA TRBJ2-7 TRBV7-9 CASSLAGGIYEQYF TGTGCCAGCAGCTTAGCGGGAGGGATCTACGAGCAGTACTTC
TRBD1 NA TRBJ2-7 TRBV5-1 CASSLDRDYEQYF TGCGCCAGCAGCCTGGACAGGGACTACGAGCAGTACTTC
TRBD1 NA TRBJ1-1 TRBV29-1 CSVRQGAREGEAFF TGCAGCGTTCGACAGGGGGCCCGAGAGGGTGAAGCTTTCTTT
TRBD2 NA TRBJ2-7 TRBV29-1 CSVGGGAYEQYF TGCAGCGTTGGGGGAGGGGCCTACGAGCAGTACTTC
TRBD1 NA TRBJ1-3 TRBV4-2 CASSQEGFRGRSGNTIYF TGTGCCAGCAGCCAAGAAGGGTTTAGGGGGCGATCTGGAAACACTATATATTTT
TRBD2 NA TRBJ2-2 TRBV9 CASSVGGLAGVTGELFF TGTGCCAGCAGCGTAGGAGGCCTAGCGGGAGTTACCGGGGAGCTGTTTTTT
TRBD1 NA TRBJ2-4 TRBV11-1 CASSLTTGTKNIQYF TGTGCCAGCAGCCTCACGACAGGGACCAAAAACATTCAGTACTTC
TRBD1 NA TRBJ2-6 TRBV9 CASSERQGSGANVLTF TGTGCCAGCAGCGAGAGACAGGGCTCTGGGGCCAACGTCCTGACTTTC
TRBD1 NA TRBJ1-2 TRBV4-3 CASSQGGVDEGAQFGYTF TGCGCCAGCAGCCAAGGGGGAGTCGACGAGGGGGCTCAATTCGGCTACACCTTC
NA NA TRBJ1-6 TRBV7-2 CASSLGDLSSPLHF TGTGCCAGCAGCTTAGGGGACCTCAGCTCACCCCTCCACTTT
NA NA TRBJ2-5 TRBV14 CASSQVWGFIGETQYF TGTGCCAGCAGCCAAGTATGGGGGTTCATTGGGGAGACCCAGTACTTC
TRBD1 few TRBJ1-4 TRBV14 CASSHHTGGLNEKLFF TGTGCCAGCAGCCATCACACAGGGGGCCTTAATGAAAAACTGTTTTTT
NA NA TRBJ2-2 TRBV7-9 CASSSAVGTGELFF TGTGCCAGCAGCTCGGCCGTCGGGACCGGGGAGCTGTTTTTT
NA NA TRBJ2-7 TRBV7-2 CASSLESSYEQYF TGTGCCAGCAGCTTGGAGAGTTCTTACGAGCAGTACTTC
NA NA TRBJ2-3 TRBV6-5 CASSYTDEVDTQYF TGTGCCAGCAGTTACACGGACGAGGTAGATACGCAGTATTTT
NA NA TRBJ2-3 TRBV2 CASSLGGGGLSTDTQYF TGTGCCAGCAGTCTAGGGGGGGGTGGCCTCAGCACAGATACGCAGTATTTT
TRBD1 NA TRBJ2-5 TRBV2 CASSEGGGLETQYF TGTGCCAGCAGTGAAGGAGGGGGCTTGGAGACCCAGTACTTC
TRBD1 NA TRBJ2-7 TRBV27 CASSPGQGGEQYF TGTGCCAGCAGTCCGGGACAGGGAGGCGAGCAGTACTTC
NA NA TRBJ2-1 TRBV30 CAWREVGTRGRDWFF TGTGCCTGGAGGGAGGTCGGGACTCGAGGGCGGGATTGGTTCTTC